Sequencing of this T cell receptor (beta chain) was carried out in a study of cytomegalovirus exposure and HLA in healthy donors (TCRdb year 2017). About the investigation overall: In an earlier analysis of 450 to 750 of the donors, around 290 Gb of sequence data and approximately 100 million unique TCR beta sequences from 150 million to 200 million T cells were reported. Typing coverage differed by locus: A, B, C, DRB1 and DQB1 were typed in roughly 620-640 donors, DQA1 in approximately 520, DPA1 in some 600, and DPB1 in approximately 450. On average, roughly 200,000 unique TCR beta nucleotide sequences were sequenced per donor among 398 genotyped donors of the cohort, with 15% to 20% of those sequences being non-productive. An early release covering 500 to 750 HLA-typed donors comprised about 320 gigabases of sequencing data and roughly 85 million unique TCR sequences. Using immunosequencing, the study profiled T cell repertoires from around 670 subjects and related those repertoires to cytomegalovirus serostatus. Donor age, sex, ethnicity and CMV serostatus were compiled alongside the repertoire data. In the later analysis, no new phenotypic data were used to find candidate immune exposures; instead, reliance was placed on TCR beta sequences and their occurrence across donors. Class I and class II HLA loci were covered by the typing at four-digit resolution. A later analysis re-examined previously published TCR beta repertoires from 500 to 700 donors and added high-resolution HLA genotyping to investigate patterns of TCR occurrence. Genome-wide SNP genotypes for about three fifths of the roughly 670 donors were used in a later genetic analysis, which treated that subset as a discovery cohort. Every discovery cohort repertoire had been produced on one sequencing platform. The genetic ancestry cluster associated with self-reported Caucasian donors included around 76% of the roughly 400 genotyped donors. Besides the first cohort of 500 to 700 subjects, a separate validation cohort made up of 120 different subjects was used. Roughly 5 DR-DQ haplotypes were handled as single units for association and clustering, since linkage in the cohort was strong. High-throughput TCR immunosequencing, statistical association of individual TCRs with disease status, and machine learning were combined to predict cytomegalovirus infection status. An earlier analysis of 587 of the donors used high-throughput TCR beta sequencing to judge whether each TCR beta V gene segment behaved as functional or pseudogenic. The aim of the study was to test whether cataloging public T cell receptors could identify signatures of past pathogen exposure.

Points on this clone: Its antigen is currently not known. Base qualities are not at hand, and no much larger clone is one base apart.

The cohort consisted of 650 to 850 healthy bone marrow donors. All cohort members were sampled while nominally healthy, although unrecorded immune exposures were likely present. The donor was CMV seronegative and was included in the group of several hundred seronegative cohort members. A peripheral blood sample was provided by each donor, and peripheral blood mononuclear cells were used for TCR beta sequencing. Genomic DNA was extracted from the blood cell samples with the Qiagen DNeasy Blood Extraction Kit. Library preparation was by the immunoSEQ multiplex PCR assay. A mixture of 60 forward primers for TCR Vbeta segments and 13 reverse primers for TCR Jbeta segments was used in the multiplex PCR. A multiplex PCR assay on genomic DNA amplified the CDR3 region of rearranged TCR beta genes. On the Illumina HiSeq System, the amplified TCR beta libraries were sequenced as 87-base-pair reads. Processing in the source paper ran as follows. Across the 670 or so repertoires, a later analysis counted around 80 million unique TCR beta chains, about 10 million of which were shared by at least two donors. A nearest-neighbor algorithm error-corrected the raw reads and collapsed the reads into unique sequences, merging closely related sequences to remove PCR and sequencing errors. To assign V, D and J gene segments, CDR3 sequences were aligned to IMGT reference sequences. For a sequence to be retained, a match of at least six nucleotides was required to both a V gene segment and a J gene segment. Rearrangements were called productive when the CDR3 lacked stop codons and stayed in frame with V and J; all others were non-productive. Following IMGT convention, CDR3 was defined as the stretch from the second conserved V-encoded cysteine up to the conserved J-encoded phenylalanine. The earlier analysis of about 500 of the donors excluded sequences that lacked an unambiguous match to a single V gene segment. An earlier analysis of 550 to 650 of the donors classified V segments as functional when productive rearrangements were above 56.7% and as segregating when the standard deviation between donors was above 5%. A statistical classification framework was developed to diagnose cytomegalovirus status using the catalog of TCR beta chain sequences. In a later analysis, TCR nucleotide sequences were compared against IMGT/GENE-DB human TR gene sequences so that V and J genes could be assigned. The TCRdist pipeline was used in a later analysis to assign CDR3 sequences and most-parsimonious VDJ recombination scenarios. In a later analysis, each TCR beta chain was defined by its CDR3 amino acid sequence together with its V-gene family, and reads lacking a unique V-gene family were excluded. A later analysis removed 450 to 600 highly shared, low-generation-probability nucleotide sequences to deal with suspected cross-contamination and a sequencing artifact. In a later analysis, a clonal expansion index for each public chain was calculated from normalized within-repertoire ranks of inferred template counts. Generation probabilities in a later analysis came from a VDJ recombination model fitted to out-of-frame rearrangements, and those results were checked against IGoR. A later analysis scored TCR-TCR, TCR-HLA and TCR-CMV co-occurrence with hypergeometric tests, applying a repertoire-size bias correction to TCR pairs. To estimate false discovery rates, a later analysis permuted the HLA or CMV assignments 20 times. In a later analysis, co-occurring TCRs were grouped using DBSCAN, and TCRdist sequence similarity was added for clustering within HLA-allele-positive subsets. Co-occurrence clustering excluded repertoires with fewer than 30,000 or more than 120,000 public chains, plus five with anomalous nucleotide sharing. Here the immuneACCESS table is served through TCRdb, limited to in-frame sequences with V and J called. Missing clones are a known gap in these copies; in checked studies unresolved V genes cover under half, and the rest lacks a known reason. That table furnishes V, J and clone size, whereas the DNA furnished D and trimming. The sample table holds under 150,000 clones, of which approximately 84% were seen once. Together, the top ten hold roughly 1.9% of the sample.

What the authors observed across the whole study: CMV serostatus was the only immune exposure information available for the cohort. Because counts were too low, about 15 rarely observed V segments, including chromosome 9 orphons, were left out of the earlier analysis of roughly 600 of the donors. In a later analysis, several top co-occurrence clusters were reported to appear linked to parvovirus B19, influenza, CMV and Epstein-Barr virus. A later analysis found that most CMV-associated TCR beta chains appeared HLA-restricted, with HLA associations seemingly driven largely by CMV exposure. HLA typing was unavailable for some donors at each locus, so association tests used only the typed subset. Because the 87-base-pair reads could not distinguish some IMGT-functional V segments, including TRBV6-2 and TRBV6-3, those segments were excluded. While some public TCRs were present in many individuals, most TCR sequences turned up only very rarely across donors. In a later analysis, HLA-associated TCR beta chains showed more clonal expansion and lower generation probabilities than non-associated chains that were equally common. When HLA alleles, especially DR and DQ, strongly co-occurred, attributing TCR associations to individual alleles was difficult. According to a later analysis, TCR association rates differed among HLA loci, with DRB1 alleles showing the most associated TCRs and HLA-C alleles showing the fewest. According to the authors, the approach could potentially be generalized to other disease states and immunological phenotypes. In a later analysis, some 17,000 TCR beta sequences were associated with specific HLA alleles at a false discovery rate of 0.05. Linkage disequilibrium might explain the correlated functional status among segregating V segments, but an unknown experimental factor could not be ruled out. A further reported finding was that TCR beta sequences accurately predicted the HLA-A and HLA-B alleles for most subjects in the first cohort. In a later genetic analysis, fewer N-insertions in productive TCRs were reported among donors in an Asian-associated ancestry cluster than the approximately 630-donor mean. A group of highly shared sequence variants was considered likely to be a technical artifact of the sequencing pipeline. An earlier analysis of approximately 590 of the donors showed that most TCR beta V segments appeared in productive rearrangements either about 90% or about 30% of the time, which broadly matched IMGT annotations. In vitro tests confirmed that a few of the cytomegalovirus-associated TCR beta chains recognize cytomegalovirus antigens. In this cohort, only TCR beta chains were sequenced, and detectable features were limited by the absence of alpha or paired-chain data. In both the original and validation cohorts, the classifier was reported to diagnose cytomegalovirus status with high specificity and sensitivity. The study listed 164 TCR beta chains as associated with cytomegalovirus. Sequencing depth was assumed to be roughly uniform across donors in the presence/absence analyses, though that assumption may not hold. V-gene and J-gene trimming of TCR beta chains was associated with a missense DCLRE1C variant in a later genetic analysis, and the association was replicated in an independent cohort.

The CDR3, from cysteine to phenylalanine, totals 15 residues. The sequence is cut down to CDR3 DNA, 45 bases in frame from base 1. CDR1 and CDR2 are drawn from the germline V gene: SGHVS, FQNEAQ. V was cut back by 1 base and J by 2 bases, leaving a gap of 12 bases between them. This clonotype originated in a woman in her forties in good health and CMV-seronegative. Sample: PBMCs. The rearranged chain carries TRBV7-8 and TRBJ2-7; TRBD2 is possibly the D segment (6 matching bases). The CDR3 protein is CASSLVSAGTYEQYF. The nucleotides are TGTGCCAGCAGCTTAGTGTCTGCGGGAACCTACGAGCAGTACTTC. With the rest looked up from the reference TRBV7-8 and TRBJ2-7 genes rather than sequenced, the full variable domain is GAGVSQSPRYKVAKRGQDVALRCDPISGHVSLFWYQQALGQGPEFLTYFQNEAQLDKSGLPSDRFFAERPEGSVSTLKIQRTQQEDSAVYLCASSLVSAGTYEQYFGPGTRLTVT.